One sample yielded the 16 T cell receptor beta chains listed below, sequenced in a study of identical twins. TCRdb re-called the 5' RACE reads with MiXCR, one entry per CDR3 protein. This sample carries roughly 1.6 million distinct CDR3 sequences, more than 30% of them seen once, and the ten largest clones take less than 0.35%. The sequencing sample was made of cord blood. The receptors derive from a newborn girl in good health.

The chain couples TRBV2 to TRBJ1-2; D is undetermined. V lost 6 bases and J lost 7, with 15 bases in between. Germline CDR1 is SNHLY and CDR2 is FYNNEI. The CDR3 totals 13 residues. CDR3: CASSENPHGGYTF. DNA of the CDR3: TGTGCCAGCAGCGAGAACCCACATGGTGGCTACACCTTC.

The chain uses TRBV6-2 or TRBV6-3 and TRBJ2-5, with TRBD2 identical over 12 bases. TRBJ2-7 explains the end of the DNA better; the J call may be wrong. Germline CDR1 MNHEY, CDR2 SVGEGT. The CDR3 loop spans 17 amino acids. The CDR3 coding sequence is TGTGCCAGCACCGCTACGATGACTAGCGGGGGTAGGTACGAGCAGTACTTC. It specifies CASTATMTSGGRYEQYF.

V usage is TRBV6-6 and J usage is TRBJ2-1, with 12 bases matching TRBD2. J was trimmed by 6 bases and V by 7 bases; bases with no gene match: 7. Germline CDR1 MNHNY, CDR2 SVGAGI (reference sequence). The CDR3 loop spans 15 amino acids. CDR3 protein: CASILAGGPGNEQFF. The CDR3 DNA is TGTGCCAGCATCCTAGCGGGAGGGCCGGGCAATGAGCAGTTCTTC.

V is TRBV29-1 and J is TRBJ2-3; perhaps TRBD2 as D (5 bases). Germline loops: CDR1 SQVTM, CDR2 ANQGSEA. The CDR3 has 12 residues. The germline V and J ends were trimmed by 3 bases and 3 bases, with 7 bases remaining between them. The CDR3: CSVELATDTQYF. In DNA, the CDR3 is TGCAGCGTTGAGCTAGCTACAGATACGCAGTATTTT.

The chain carries TRBV28 and TRBJ2-5; D is unclear. V lost 4 bases, J lost 2 bases, and 11 bases lay in between. Germline V gives CDR1 MDHEN, CDR2 SYDVKM. This CDR3 is built from 14 residues. The CDR3: CASSSATLQETQYF. The CDR3 DNA is TGTGCCAGCAGTTCGGCGACATTACAAGAGACCCAGTACTTC.

This clonotype was detected only a few times. The rearrangement links TRBV9 to TRBJ1-2; possible D gene TRBD1, 5 bases. Germline V lookup: CDR1 SGDLS, CDR2 YYNGEE. Trimming removed 0 bases at V and 4 bases at J, with 13 bases between. The CDR3 covers 15 residues. CDR3 protein: CASSVGGNGGYGYTF. The CDR3 nucleotides are TGTGCCAGCAGCGTAGGTGGGAACGGGGGCTATGGCTACACCTTC.

The chain recombines TRBV29-1 with TRBJ1-2, with D hard to call. Germline-derived CDR1 and CDR2 are SQVTM and ANQGSEA. V was pared by 2 bases and J by 6 bases, with 10 bases between. CDR3 length: 12 amino acids. The DNA of the CDR3 is TGCAGCGTTGAATCGGGGTCGGATGGCTACACCTTC. It translates to CSVESGSDGYTF.

The chain carries TRBV20-1 and TRBJ2-1; 12 positions agree with TRBD2. J lost 9 bases, V lost 6 bases, and 15 bases had no gene match. The CDR3 covers 16 residues. The germline CDR1 and CDR2 sequences are DFQATT and SNEGSKA (reference sequence). The chain's CDR3 is CSATRTSGMTEREQFF. The CDR3 DNA is TGCAGTGCCACCAGGACTAGCGGGATGACCGAGCGTGAGCAGTTCTTC.

V gene TRBV4-1 combines with J gene TRBJ2-1; D not certain. The length of the CDR3 is 13 residues. Looked up from germline, CDR1 is MGHRA and CDR2 is YSYEKL. The ends were cut back, 5 bases at V and 8 bases at J, with 13 bases in the middle. CDR3 sequence reads: CASSVSRVYEQFF. The CDR3 DNA reads as TGCGCCAGCAGCGTCTCTAGAGTCTATGAGCAGTTCTTC.

The rearrangement joins TRBV5-1 to TRBJ1-4; 8 bases map to TRBD1. The length of the CDR3 is 19 residues. Germline V CDR1 and CDR2: SGHRS, YFSETQ. The V and J ends lost 0 bases and 0 bases, in that order; junction bases with no gene match: 10. The CDR3 loop reads CASSLGTGRYLATNEKLFF. Written as DNA, the CDR3 is TGCGCCAGCAGCTTGGGGACAGGGCGCTACCTTGCAACTAATGAAAAACTGTTTTTT. The full variable domain, rest sourced from reference TRBV5-1 and TRBJ1-4, is KAGVTQTPRYLIKTRGQQVTLSCSPISGHRSVSWYQQTPGQGLQFLFEYFSETQRNKGNFPGRFSGRQFSNSRSEMNVSTLELGDSALYLCASSLGTGRYLATNEKLFFGSGTQLSVL.

The DNA of the CDR3 is TGTGCCAGCAGTTACGGTGCGGTCTCCTACAATGAGCAGTTCTTC. Protein sequence: CASSYGAVSYNEQFF. This chain connects TRBV6-2 or TRBV6-3 to TRBJ2-1; D ambiguous. The CDR3 is made up of 15 amino acids. Per the germline V gene, CDR1 is MNHEY and CDR2 is SVGEGT. V gave up 2 bases and J gave up 0 bases, with 8 bases separating them.

This rearrangement joins TRBV7-2 to TRBJ2-1; 10 bases are shared with TRBD2. The CDR3 is 16 residues long. The V segment lost 3 bases and the J segment 7 bases; nucleotides outside the gene matches: 9. Germline V gene sequence: CDR1 SGHTA, CDR2 FQGNSA. The CDR3 here is CASSLVSGGSANEQFF. CDR3 coding DNA: TGTGCCAGCAGCTTGGTTAGCGGGGGGTCGGCAAATGAGCAGTTCTTC.

This clonotype was seen at least ten times. The chain recombines TRBV3-1 with TRBJ2-1; D assignment may be TRBD1 or TRBD2 (5 bases each). V was clipped by 7 bases and J by 0 bases, with 10 bases between them. Germline-derived CDR1 and CDR2 are LGHDT and YNNKEL (reference sequence). The CDR3 totals 14 residues. As DNA, the CDR3 is TGTGCCAGCACGGGGCCGAGCTCCTACAATGAGCAGTTCTTC. It encodes CASTGPSSYNEQFF.

The sample holds a few counts of this clonotype. The chain carries TRBV20-1 and TRBJ2-1; 10 positions agree with TRBD2. The CDR3 has 15 residues. Trimming at V came to 4 bases and at J to 0 bases, leaving 3 bases not matched to a gene. Germline loops: CDR1 DFQATT, CDR2 SNEGSKA (reference sequence). The CDR3 DNA sequence: TGCAGTGCTAAAAGGACTAGCGGCTCCTACAATGAGCAGTTCTTC. This sequence encodes CSAKRTSGSYNEQFF.

This clonotype was counted between two and nine times. The rearrangement links TRBV9 to TRBJ1-6; 7 bases fit TRBD1. This CDR3 is built from 15 residues. V was clipped by 3 bases and J by 7 bases; unmatched bases: 7. CDR1 and CDR2 (germline): SGDLS, YYNGEE. The CDR3 DNA is TGTGCCAGCAGCGCTAGACAGGGAAGCAATTCACCCCTCCACTTT. This gives the protein CASSARQGSNSPLHF.

This sequence joins TRBV12-3 or TRBV12-4 and TRBJ1-2; 9 bases are a match to TRBD1. V dropped 3 bases and J dropped 8; count of bases not matched to a gene: 7. CDR3 length equals 14 residues. The CDR3 bases are TGTGCCAGCAGTTTGGAGGGGACAGGGAGCGGCTACACCTTC. As protein: CASSLEGTGSGYTF.